This T cell receptor beta chain was observed in a study of blood T cells in healthy people across ages. The study, taken as a whole, reports: Samples with more naive T cells showed higher observed beta diversity.

Those donating, healthy Caucasian individuals from Russia, were aged 6 to 90. Trimming left V 1 base short and J 5 bases short, with 18 bases between. Germline V gene lookup returns CDR1 MGHRA and CDR2 YSYEKL. The CDR3 totals 18 residues. Only one count was recorded for this clonotype. Antigen specificity is unknown. A second PCR of 7 to 11 cycles used a sample-barcoded 5' primer and a J-beta primer mix. The authors tagged each cDNA molecule using a template-switch adaptor with 12 random nucleotides. TCRdb ran MiXCR on the 5' RACE reads and lists one entry per CDR3 protein. The sample records around 1,500,000 distinct CDR3 sequences, about 43% being singletons.

The sequenced material came from blood. This sequence joins TRBV4-1 and TRBJ1-6; D perhaps matches TRBD1 (5 bases). The receptor was isolated from a woman between 18 and 29 years old in good health. CDR3 DNA sequence: TGCGCCAGCAGCCAAGCCCGGGGCAGCGATCTCGATAATTCACCCCTCCACTTT. The encoded protein is CASSQARGSDLDNSPLHF.